The text below deals with one T cell receptor (beta chain). Its antigen is as yet unknown. The V gene lost 5 bases and the J gene lost 4 bases, with 15 bases spanning the gap. The CDR3 consists of 14 residues. The germline CDR1 and CDR2 sequences are SQVTM and ANQGSEA. The data are from a study of OX40 agonist ivuxolimab in advanced cancers. Any history of autoimmune disease or systemic immunosuppression disqualified patients. On cycle 4 day 1 and cycle 7 day 1, as well as at baseline, blood was sampled. Whole-study results and caveats: Circulating CD4+ and CD8+ T cells showed clonal expansion by week 6 at 0.1 to 3.0 mg/kg. Among the lowest peripheral clonal expansion occurred in 0.1-3.0 mg/kg partial responders.

Clones were sequenced by immunoSEQ multiplex PCR, and TCRdb holds only the in-frame ones, with some missing. The sample lists 35,000 to 45,000 clones, roughly nine tenths occurring once. The V call is TRBV29-1, the J call TRBJ1-3; tentative D call: TRBD1 (5 bases). This sequence was found in an adult with an advanced solid tumor such as melanoma, head and neck, liver or kidney cancer. Source: CD4+ or CD8+ T cells sorted from blood, taken in a trial of the OX40 agonist ivuxolimab. The CDR3 DNA reads TGCAGCGTTTCTTGGGAGGGGTCGGGAAACACCATATATTTT. Its protein is CSVSWEGSGNTIYF.